The TCR beta chain described here comes from a study of T cell repertoires in cytomegalovirus infection (dated by TCRdb to the late 2010s). Regarding the complete study: Recently identified HLA-C-restricted CMV epitopes, whose presentation resists viral immunomodulation, were targeted by peptide stimulations together with well-studied HLA-B-restricted epitopes. Donor HLA type was relevant to the analysis, because carriage of CMV infection together with the matching HLA type was indicated by public TCR beta signatures. Study-wide findings and limitations: The ex vivo response was dominated by HLA-C-restricted CMV-specific TCR beta clonotypes, which also provided the single most frequent clonotype in two of eight donors. In both this cohort and an independent cohort of approximately 350 donors, the cumulative frequency of public TCR beta family members distinguished carriers of CMV infection plus the relevant HLA type.

The cysteine opens and the phenylalanine closes a CDR3 of 15 amino acids. Only the CDR3 DNA stays, 45 bases, in frame from base 1. V ends up 2 bases short and J 3 bases short, with an unmatched junction base count of 3. Taken from the germline V gene, the CDR1 and CDR2 loops are LGHNA and YNFKEQ. This clonotype was seen many times. This receptor's antigen is unknown. Base qualities are missing; no much larger clone stands one base away. The treatment or condition label corresponds to: in vitro stimulation with specific CMV peptide epitopes to enrich CMV-specific T cells. The sequencing machine was an Illumina HiSeq 1500. TCRdb trimmed the raw reads at Q25, called clones with MiXCR and kept productive beta chains. Rows are combined by CDR3 protein, so each entry shows the most common genes and DNA. The sample yields fewer than 150,000 distinct CDR3 sequences; 30% were counted once. Roughly two fifths of the sample comes from the top ten.

The receptor was isolated from a human donor in good health (CMV status not recorded). Some clones in this sample may be carry-over from other donors' samples. The sequence links TRBV4-2 to TRBJ2-5, and 10 bases in between align with TRBD2. Sample: CD8+ T cells from cultured PBMCs, taken from culture after CMV antigen stimulation. The CDR3 protein is CASSQPTSGKETQYF. The DNA is TGTGCCAGCAGCCAACCAACTAGCGGGAAAGAGACCCAGTACTTC.